This T cell receptor beta chain is from a study of vaccination effects on CD4 cells after COVID-19. Turning to the study itself: Median timing of post-vaccine samples was 72 days after the second dose. General study findings and limits: Infection- and vaccine-induced clones contracted markedly late after vaccination.

There are a few counts of this clone. What it recognizes is unknown. Antigen-specific CD4+ T cells expanded by the ViraFEST assay with viral peptide pools were then sequenced. Once cultured for roughly ten days, the cells underwent separation to obtain CD4+ T cells. Subjects were given two BNT162b2 or mRNA-1273 vaccine doses. It was with 10 IU/ml IL-2 and 10 ug/ml peptides that 1.5 million to 2.5 million PBMC per well were cultured. The data were produced by immunoSEQ multiplex PCR, yet TCRdb's version contains in-frame clones alone and is incomplete. The sample carries tens of thousands of clones, roughly 73% recorded once. Germline CDR1 reads MNHEY; CDR2 reads SMNVEV (reference sequence). Trimming removed 4 bases from V and 3 bases from J, with 12 bases in between. The CDR3 runs to 14 residues.

The input for sequencing was CD4+ T cells from PBMCs cultured with HCoV-229E spike peptides, taken after COVID-19 vaccination. The source is a human donor who received a COVID-19 vaccine. This chain links TRBV27 with TRBJ1-1, with D uncertain. The CDR3 reads CASSSRIGDTEAFF. CDR3 sequence (DNA): TGTGCCAGCAGTTCGAGAATCGGGGACACTGAAGCTTTCTTT.